The clone carrying this T cell receptor beta chain was observed at least ten times. The target antigen is unknown. The study based diagnoses on clinical symptoms, serum thyroxine and TRAb, thyroid ultrasound and orbital computed tomography. Blood was drawn at first hyperthyroidism diagnosis, before any ophthalmopathy symptoms. This sample was included in a study of T cells in Graves' hyperthyroidism and ophthalmopathy. Points from the study as a whole: Blood also carried most thyroid clonotypes expanded above 0.001. Ophthalmopathy cases were set apart from stable hyperthyroidism by a 13 V-J model.

The CDR3 has 13 amino acids. The germline V gene encodes CDR1 SGHTA and CDR2 FQGTGA. Trimming shortened V by 5 bases and J by 1 base, and 8 bases separated the two germline ends. The source material, RNA transcripts, was used to amplify TCR beta CDR3 regions. HTBI primers were the set used in a first-round RT-PCR of the TCR CDR3. TCRdb recomputed calls from the multiplex PCR reads with MiXCR, one row per CDR3 protein. The sample records 150,000 or so distinct CDR3 sequences, over 7.5% being singletons. The source is a woman between 18 and 29 years old with Graves' hyperthyroidism that later progressed to Graves' ophthalmopathy. Sequences were obtained from blood. This chain uses TRBV7-3 with TRBJ1-1, with D possibly matching TRBD1 (5 bases). CDR3 sequence reads: CASSDSWNTEAFF. The DNA of the CDR3 is TGTGCCAGCAGCGACAGTTGGAACACTGAAGCTTTCTTT. Combining the CDR3 with reference TRBV7-3 and TRBJ1-1 gives the whole variable domain GAGVSQTPSNKVTEKGKYVELRCDPISGHTALYWYRQSLGQGPEFLIYFQGTGAADDSGLPNDRFFAVRPEGSVSTLKIQRTERGDSAVYLCASSDSWNTEAFFGQGTRLTVV.